These 24 T cell receptor beta chains share one sample of origin, sequenced in a study of T cell changes during pregnancy in multiple sclerosis. Clones were read by immunoSEQ multiplex PCR, and TCRdb kept only the in-frame ones, dropping some. The repertoire holds about 68,000 clones, with about 90% as singletons. Sequencing used peripheral blood, obtained in the second trimester of pregnancy. The receptors here all came from a female donor with multiple sclerosis, enrolled in a pregnancy study.

The V gene is TRBV2, the J gene TRBJ1-2; TRBD1 agrees at 11 bases. CDR3 length equals 15 residues. Germline V gene data show CDR1 as SNHLY and CDR2 as FYNNEI. The ends lost 6 bases at V and 5 bases at J; junction bases unmatched: 8. The CDR3 bases are TGTGCCAGCAGGTCACCGGGACAGGGGGTGTATGGCTACACCTTC. This codes for CASRSPGQGVYGYTF.

The count of this clone is one. The rearrangement links TRBV19 to TRBJ2-7; 10 nucleotides match TRBD1. CDR1 is LNHDA and CDR2 is SQIVND in the germline V gene (reference sequence). The CDR3 extends over 15 amino acids. J was trimmed by 4 bases and V by 5 bases; bases with no gene match: 8. The CDR3 is CASSFPGQGPYEQYF. The CDR3 nucleotides read TGTGCCAGTAGTTTCCCGGGACAGGGGCCTTACGAGCAGTACTTC.

The chain links TRBV7-6 to TRBJ2-3; weak D call: TRBD2 (7 bases). Germline-derived CDR1 and CDR2 are SGHVS and FNYEAQ. Trimming cost V 5 bases and J 1 base, with 19 bases left between them. The CDR3 runs to 17 residues. The CDR3 region has the DNA TGTGCCAGCAGCCTAAGGGTGGGGGGGCTGGGCACAGATACGCAGTATTTT. Translation: CASSLRVGGLGTDTQYF.

Here the CDR3 DNA reads TGTGCCAGCAGTTCGACCCCAGGCAATGGCTACACCTTC. Protein product: CASSSTPGNGYTF. The chain joins TRBV6-6 to TRBJ1-2; D gene ambiguous. Germline V gene lookup returns CDR1 MNHNY and CDR2 SVGAGI (reference sequence). Trimming took off 4 bases at V and 6 bases at J, with 12 bases between the two ends. The CDR3 totals 13 residues.

A single count supports this clone. The chain employs TRBV6-5 and TRBJ1-6, with TRBD1 matching over 7 bases. CDR1 is MNHEY and CDR2 is SVGAGI in the germline V gene. V lost 0 bases to trimming and J lost 11 bases; unmatched junction nucleotides: 10. The CDR3 totals 16 residues. This CDR3 reads CASSYSGDSLITPLHF. CDR3 nucleotide sequence: TGTGCCAGCAGTTACTCGGGGGACAGTCTAATCACACCCCTCCACTTT.

V gene TRBV19 combines with J gene TRBJ1-2; the match to TRBD1 covers 10 bases. CDR3 size: 15 residues. The ends lost 4 bases at V and 6 bases at J; junction bases unmatched: 8. Germline V CDR1 and CDR2: LNHDA, SQIVND (reference sequence). This CDR3 is CASSKTGTGVHGYTF. In DNA form, the CDR3 reads TGTGCCAGTAGTAAAACCGGGACAGGGGTTCATGGCTACACCTTC.

The chain has TRBV7-3 and TRBJ2-7, with 7 bases identical to TRBD1. The V gene's germline CDR1 is SGHTA and CDR2 FQGTGA. V was clipped by 2 bases and J by 5 bases; unmatched bases: 9. This CDR3 has 15 amino acids. Written as DNA, the CDR3 is TGTGCCAGCAGCTTAGGGACAGAAATATACCACGAGCAGTACTTC. This encodes CASSLGTEIYHEQYF.

The rearrangement joins TRBV6-1 to TRBJ2-5; TRBD2 is a possible D gene (6 bases). CDR1 MNHNS and CDR2 SASEGT come from the germline V gene. Trimming pared 1 base from V and 11 bases from J, leaving 20 bases between. The CDR3 is made up of 15 amino acids. The CDR3 here is CASSEGGDGVRGQYF. The DNA of the CDR3 is TGTGCCAGCAGTGAAGGGGGCGACGGGGTCCGGGGGCAGTACTTC.

This sequence joins TRBV13 and TRBJ1-1; possibly TRBD1 for D (6 bases). The CDR3 is 14 residues long. V lost 1 base, J lost 4 bases, and 10 bases lay in between. From germline, CDR1 is PRHDT and CDR2 FYEKMQ (reference sequence). In DNA, the CDR3 is TGTGCCAGCAGCTTAGTAGGGACATCCACTGAAGCTTTCTTT. It is translated as CASSLVGTSTEAFF.

V and J are TRBV6-5 and TRBJ1-6; unclear D gene. V dropped 6 bases and J dropped 7 bases, with 10 bases sitting between them. The germline V gene has CDR1 MNHEY and CDR2 SVGAGI. The CDR3 contains 13 residues. CDR3 in amino acids: CASRASGNSPLHF. DNA of the CDR3: TGTGCCAGCAGGGCCAGCGGGAATTCACCCCTCCACTTT.

This clone was detected only once. The gene calls are TRBV9 and TRBJ2-7; D perhaps matches TRBD1 (5 bases). Germline V lookup: CDR1 SGDLS, CDR2 YYNGEE. The CDR3 consists of 13 residues. Trimming cost V 5 bases and J 1 base, with 10 bases left between them. Here the CDR3 reads CASSVGHSYEQYF. The CDR3 coding sequence is TGTGCCAGCAGTGTTGGACATTCCTACGAGCAGTACTTC.

The chain links TRBV5-1 to TRBJ1-5, with D unclear. CDR1 is SGHRS, CDR2 YFSETQ, per germline. V dropped 3 bases and J dropped 6 bases, with 10 bases sitting between them. The CDR3 has 13 residues. DNA of the CDR3: TGCGCCAGCAGCTCCGAGGGTAGTCAGCCCCAGCATTTT. Translating gives CASSSEGSQPQHF.

V and J are TRBV4-2 and TRBJ2-2; 9 bases fit TRBD2. Germline V gene sequence: CDR1 LGHNA, CDR2 YNFKEQ. This CDR3 spans 17 amino acids. The V segment lost 2 bases and the J segment 4 bases; nucleotides outside the gene matches: 8. CDR3 DNA: TGTGCCAGCAGCCAATCTCGCGGGGGGGCCGCCACCGGGGAGCTGTTTTTT. Translating it yields CASSQSRGGAATGELFF.

The V and J genes are TRBV4-3 and TRBJ2-1; D unresolved. This CDR3 region has 16 residues. V lost 0 bases and J 4 bases, leaving 13 bases between the germline ends. Germline V gene data show CDR1 as LGHNA and CDR2 as YSLEER. The CDR3 DNA follows: TGCGCCAGCAGCCAAGAATACTCCTTCATTTACAATGAGCAGTTCTTC. This codes for CASSQEYSFIYNEQFF.

Here the CDR3 reads CASSATGGATEAFF. For the CDR3, the DNA is TGTGCCAGCAGCGCGACAGGGGGCGCGACTGAAGCTTTCTTT. V is TRBV7-9 and J is TRBJ1-1; 10 bases align to TRBD1. CDR3 length: 14 amino acids. Germline V CDR1 and CDR2: SEHNR, FQNEAQ (reference sequence). Trimming took 5 bases from V and 5 from J; bases not matched to a gene: 5.

Points on this clone: One end of the junction fails to match germline, which may point to a read error. The rearrangement joins TRBV6-5 to TRBJ1-3; weak D call: TRBD1 (5 bases). The CDR3 runs 14 residues. Germline CDR1 MNHEY, CDR2 SVGAGI. The CDR3 here is CATSLGGSGNTIYF. CDR3 nucleotide sequence: TGTGCCACCAGTCTCGGGGGCTCTGGAAACACCATATATTTT.

The V call is TRBV4-2, the J call TRBJ2-2; 8 bases match TRBD1. CDR1 and CDR2 (germline): LGHNA, YNFKEQ. Trimming at V came to 0 bases and at J to 6 bases, leaving 0 bases not matched to a gene. This CDR3 is built from 14 residues. The CDR3 DNA reads TGTGCCAGCAGCCAAGACAGGGGGCCCGGGGAGCTGTTTTTT. It specifies CASSQDRGPGELFF.

The V gene is TRBV6-4, the J gene TRBJ2-3; TRBD2 agrees at 10 bases. The CDR3 has 15 amino acids. Germline V gives CDR1 MRHNA, CDR2 SNTAGT. V was clipped by 2 bases and J by 1 base; unmatched bases: 0. The CDR3 DNA follows: TGTGCCAGCAGTGACACTAGCGGGGGCACAGATACGCAGTATTTT. Translating gives CASSDTSGGTDTQYF.

The chain combines TRBV4-1 with TRBJ1-2; possibly TRBD1 for D (6 bases). Germline CDR1 reads MGHRA; CDR2 reads YSYEKL. V was shortened by 11 bases and J by 2 bases, with 21 bases between the two germline ends. There are 15 residues in the CDR3. CDR3 region: CASLGGAGANYGYTF. DNA for the CDR3: TGCGCCTCCCTTGGGGGGGCAGGGGCGAACTATGGCTACACCTTC.

In nucleotides, the CDR3 is TGTGCCAGCAGCACGACTAGCGGGGGGAAACAGCAGTACTTC. Its translation: CASSTTSGGKQQYF. V usage is TRBV7-6 and J usage is TRBJ2-7, with 13 bases matching TRBD2. Looked up from germline, CDR1 is SGHVS and CDR2 is FNYEAQ. With 5 bases clipped from V and 8 bases from J, the junction kept 6 bases outside the gene matches. The CDR3 has 14 residues.

The chain links TRBV2 to TRBJ2-2, with D tentatively TRBD1 (5 bases). With 2 bases removed from V and 8 bases from J, the gap between germline ends came to 6 bases. Per germline, CDR1 SNHLY and CDR2 FYNNEI. This CDR3 region has 12 residues. The CDR3 coding sequence is TGTGCCAGCAGTGAAAAGGGGGGGGAGCTGTTTTTT. It yields the protein CASSEKGGELFF. The full variable domain, in which reference TRBV2 and TRBJ2-2 provide the parts outside the CDR3, is EPEVTQTPSHQVTQMGQEVILRCVPISNHLYFYWYRQILGQKVEFLVSFYNNEISEKSEIFDDQFSVERPDGSNFTLKIRSTKLEDSAMYFCASSEKGGELFFGEGSRLTVL.

The genes are TRBV11-1 and TRBJ2-7; TRBD1 matches 10 bases. The germline V gene has CDR1 SGHAT and CDR2 FQDESV (reference sequence). With V trimmed by 3 bases and J by 4 bases, 3 bases remained unmatched. This CDR3 is built from 14 residues. Here the CDR3 reads CASSFPGQGYEQYF. The CDR3 bases are TGTGCCAGCAGCTTTCCGGGACAGGGGTACGAGCAGTACTTC.

The chain employs TRBV4-3 and TRBJ2-1; the D is unclear. The CDR3 is 17 amino acids. V was trimmed by 0 bases and J by 2 bases, leaving 14 bases between them. Germline V gene sequence: CDR1 LGHNA, CDR2 YSLEER. Here the CDR3 DNA reads TGCGCCAGCAGCCAAGATTCGTCCGAGGTGGCCTACAATGAGCAGTTCTTC. Protein sequence: CASSQDSSEVAYNEQFF.

This chain links TRBV6-5 with TRBJ1-2; perhaps TRBD1 as D (5 bases). Germline V lookup: CDR1 MNHEY, CDR2 SVGAGI. The CDR3 is 15 residues long. V lost 2 bases, J lost 0 bases, and 10 bases lay in between. CDR3 sequence reads: CASSYSRVTNYGYTF. Written as DNA, the CDR3 is TGTGCCAGCAGTTACAGCAGGGTTACTAACTATGGCTACACCTTC.